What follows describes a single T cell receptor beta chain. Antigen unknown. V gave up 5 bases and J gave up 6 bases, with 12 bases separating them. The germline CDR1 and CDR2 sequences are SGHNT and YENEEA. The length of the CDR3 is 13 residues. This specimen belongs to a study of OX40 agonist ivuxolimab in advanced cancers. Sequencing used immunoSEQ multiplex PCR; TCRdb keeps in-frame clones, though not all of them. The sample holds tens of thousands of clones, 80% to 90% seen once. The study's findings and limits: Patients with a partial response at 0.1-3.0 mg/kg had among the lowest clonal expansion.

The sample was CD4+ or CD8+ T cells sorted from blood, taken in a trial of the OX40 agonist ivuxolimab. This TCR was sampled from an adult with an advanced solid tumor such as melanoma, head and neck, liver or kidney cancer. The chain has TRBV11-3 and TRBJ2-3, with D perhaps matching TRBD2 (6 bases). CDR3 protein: CASSPGRQDTQYF. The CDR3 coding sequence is TGTGCCAGCAGCCCTGGGAGGCAGGATACGCAGTATTTT.